Sequencing of this T cell receptor beta chain was carried out in a study of shared clonotypes between healthy human individuals. The overall study: Per-donor plates numbered three CD4 naive, three CD4 memory, two CD8 naive and one CD8 memory.

Replicate sorted-subset PCRs were loaded with approximately 190 ng DNA, tens of thousands of T cell genomes. The protocol was immunoSEQ multiplex PCR, while the TCRdb copy is restricted to in-frame clones and leaves out a portion. Among around 1,000,000 clones listed, 60% to 85% were seen once. The V gene lost 7 bases and the J gene lost 3 bases, with 12 bases spanning the gap. The CDR3 contains 13 residues. In germline, CDR1 is SNHLY, CDR2 FYNNEI. A note on this clone: Its antigen is currently unknown.

Whole-study findings and limits: Several donors shared around 5.2% of their naive CD4 clonotypes.

The V gene is TRBV2, the J gene TRBJ1-1; D not certain. Specimen: memory CD4+ T cells from PBMCs. This sample's subset: CD45RA-negative fraction. This receptor was obtained from a man younger than 35 in good health. Some clones in this sample may be carry-over from other donors' samples. CDR3 residues: CASMRVGYTEAFF. The CDR3 nucleotides are TGTGCCAGCATGAGGGTTGGGTACACTGAAGCTTTCTTT.